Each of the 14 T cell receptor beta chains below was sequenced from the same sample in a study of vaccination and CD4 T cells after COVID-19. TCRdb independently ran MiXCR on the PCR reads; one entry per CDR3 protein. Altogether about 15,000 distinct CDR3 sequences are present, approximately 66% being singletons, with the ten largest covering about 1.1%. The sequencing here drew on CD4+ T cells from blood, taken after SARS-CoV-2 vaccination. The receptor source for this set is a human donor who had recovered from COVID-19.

The CDR3 sequence: CASSQGLAAAGWEQYF. CDR3 coding DNA: TGTGCCAGCAGCCAGGGACTAGCGGCAGCTGGTTGGGAGCAGTACTTC. This chain connects TRBV7-2 to TRBJ2-7; TRBD2 agrees at 11 bases. The CDR3 consists of 16 residues. Germline V gene lookup returns CDR1 SGHTA and CDR2 FQGNSA. V shed 5 bases, J shed 7 bases, and the junction held 13 bases outside the gene matches.

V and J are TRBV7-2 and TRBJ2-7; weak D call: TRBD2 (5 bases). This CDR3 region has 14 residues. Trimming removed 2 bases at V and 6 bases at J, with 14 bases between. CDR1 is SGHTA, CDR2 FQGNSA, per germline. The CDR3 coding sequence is TGTGCCAGCAGCTTACAGGTGCAAGGAGGCGAGCAGTACTTC. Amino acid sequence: CASSLQVQGGEQYF.

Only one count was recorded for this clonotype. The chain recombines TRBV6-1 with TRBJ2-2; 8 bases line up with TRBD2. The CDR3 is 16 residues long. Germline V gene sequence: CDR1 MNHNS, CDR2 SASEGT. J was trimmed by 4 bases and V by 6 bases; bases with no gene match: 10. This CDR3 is CASSRLAWIRTGELFF. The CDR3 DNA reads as TGTGCCAGCAGCCGACTAGCGTGGATACGCACCGGGGAGCTGTTTTTT.

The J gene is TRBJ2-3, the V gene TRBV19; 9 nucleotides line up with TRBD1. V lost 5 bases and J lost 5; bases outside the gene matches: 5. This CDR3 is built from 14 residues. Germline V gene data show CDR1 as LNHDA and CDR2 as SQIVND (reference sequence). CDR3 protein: CASSSRDRVDTQYF. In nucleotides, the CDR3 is TGTGCCAGTAGTTCCCGGGACAGGGTAGATACGCAGTATTTT.

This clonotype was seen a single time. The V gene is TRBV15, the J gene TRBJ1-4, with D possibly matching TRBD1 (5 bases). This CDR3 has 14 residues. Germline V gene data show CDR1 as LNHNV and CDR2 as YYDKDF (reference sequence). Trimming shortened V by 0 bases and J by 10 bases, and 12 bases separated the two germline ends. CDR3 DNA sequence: TGTGCCACCAGCAGAGATCGGGGGATCGGAAAACTGTTTTTT. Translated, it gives CATSRDRGIGKLFF.

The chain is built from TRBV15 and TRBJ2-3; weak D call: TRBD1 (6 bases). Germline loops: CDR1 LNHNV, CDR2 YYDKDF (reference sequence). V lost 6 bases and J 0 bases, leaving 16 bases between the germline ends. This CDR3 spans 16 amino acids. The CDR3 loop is CATRSPRTESTDTQYF. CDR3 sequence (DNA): TGTGCCACCAGGTCCCCCCGGACAGAGAGCACAGATACGCAGTATTTT.

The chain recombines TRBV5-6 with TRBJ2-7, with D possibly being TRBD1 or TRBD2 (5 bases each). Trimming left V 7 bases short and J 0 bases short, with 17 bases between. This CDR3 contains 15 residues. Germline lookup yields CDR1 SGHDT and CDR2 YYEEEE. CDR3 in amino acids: CASSSMGDLSYEQYF. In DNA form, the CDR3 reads TGTGCCAGCTCTTCCATGGGGGACCTCTCCTACGAGCAGTACTTC.

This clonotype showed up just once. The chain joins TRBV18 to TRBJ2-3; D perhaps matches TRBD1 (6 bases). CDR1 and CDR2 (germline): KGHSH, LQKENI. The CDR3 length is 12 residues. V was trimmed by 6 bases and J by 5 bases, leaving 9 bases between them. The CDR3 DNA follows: TGTGCCAGCTCGCAACAGGGAGATACGCAGTATTTT. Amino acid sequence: CASSQQGDTQYF.

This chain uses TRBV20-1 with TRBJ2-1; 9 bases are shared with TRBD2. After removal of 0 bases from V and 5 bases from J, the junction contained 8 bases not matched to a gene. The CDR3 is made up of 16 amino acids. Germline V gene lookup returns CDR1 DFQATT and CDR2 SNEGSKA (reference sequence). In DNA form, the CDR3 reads TGCAGTGCTAGAGATCCTCTAGCGGGAACGAACAATGAGCAGTTCTTC. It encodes CSARDPLAGTNNEQFF.

The CDR3 loop is CSARDRLAFIEQFF. CDR3 DNA sequence: TGCAGTGCTAGAGATCGACTAGCCTTTATTGAGCAGTTCTTC. The chain carries TRBV20-1 and TRBJ2-1; 7 nucleotides line up with TRBD2. CDR1 is DFQATT, CDR2 SNEGSKA, per germline (reference sequence). V lost 0 bases and J lost 9; bases outside the gene matches: 8. This CDR3 contains 14 residues.

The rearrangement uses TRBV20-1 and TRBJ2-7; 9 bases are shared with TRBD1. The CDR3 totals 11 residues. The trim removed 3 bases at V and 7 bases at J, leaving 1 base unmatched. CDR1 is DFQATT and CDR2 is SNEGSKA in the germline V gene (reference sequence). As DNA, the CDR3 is TGCAGTGCTAGGGGACAGGGTGAGCAGTACTTC. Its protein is CSARGQGEQYF.

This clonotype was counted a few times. In nucleotides, the CDR3 is TGTGCCAGCAGCTTAGAGGGAATTAATCAGCCCCAGCATTTT. Its protein product is CASSLEGINQPQHF. The chain couples TRBV7-8 to TRBJ1-5; D is uncertain. Trimming removed 1 base from V and 4 bases from J, with 8 bases in between. This CDR3 has 14 residues. Germline loops: CDR1 SGHVS, CDR2 FQNEAQ. The whole variable domain, remainder taken from reference TRBV7-8 and TRBJ1-5, is GAGVSQSPRYKVAKRGQDVALRCDPISGHVSLFWYQQALGQGPEFLTYFQNEAQLDKSGLPSDRFFAERPEGSVSTLKIQRTQQEDSAVYLCASSLEGINQPQHFGDGTRLSIL.

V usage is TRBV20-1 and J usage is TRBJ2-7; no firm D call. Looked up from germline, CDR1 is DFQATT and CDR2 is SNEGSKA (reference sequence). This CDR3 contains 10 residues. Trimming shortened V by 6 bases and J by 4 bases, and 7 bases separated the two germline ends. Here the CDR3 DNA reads TGCAGTGCCTTGAATTACGAGCAGTACTTC. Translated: CSALNYEQYF.

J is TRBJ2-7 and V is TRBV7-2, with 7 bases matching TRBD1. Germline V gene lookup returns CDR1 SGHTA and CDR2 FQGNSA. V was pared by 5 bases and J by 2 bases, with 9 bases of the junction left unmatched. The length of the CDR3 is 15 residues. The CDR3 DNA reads TGTGCCAGCAGCCACCGGGACAGTCCTACCTACGAGCAGTACTTC. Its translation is CASSHRDSPTYEQYF.